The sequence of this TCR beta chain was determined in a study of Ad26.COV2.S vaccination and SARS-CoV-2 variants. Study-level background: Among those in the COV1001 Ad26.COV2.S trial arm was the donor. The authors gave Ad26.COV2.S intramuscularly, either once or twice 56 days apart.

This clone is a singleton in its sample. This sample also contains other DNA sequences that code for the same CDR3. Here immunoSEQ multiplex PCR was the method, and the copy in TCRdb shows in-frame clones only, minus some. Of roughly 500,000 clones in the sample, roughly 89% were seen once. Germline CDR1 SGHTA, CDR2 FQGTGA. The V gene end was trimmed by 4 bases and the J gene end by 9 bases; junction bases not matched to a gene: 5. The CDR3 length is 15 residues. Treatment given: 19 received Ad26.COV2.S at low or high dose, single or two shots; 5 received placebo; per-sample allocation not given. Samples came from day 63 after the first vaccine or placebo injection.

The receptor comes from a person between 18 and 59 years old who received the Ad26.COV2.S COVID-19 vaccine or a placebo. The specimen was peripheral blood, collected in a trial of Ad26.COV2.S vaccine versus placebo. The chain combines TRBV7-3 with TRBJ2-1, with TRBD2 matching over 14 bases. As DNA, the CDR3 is TGTGCCAGCAGCTCGACTAGCGGGAGGGCTGGTGAGCAGTTCTTC. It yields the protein CASSSTSGRAGEQFF. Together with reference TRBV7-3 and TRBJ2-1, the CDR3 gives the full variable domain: GAGVSQTPSNKVTEKGKYVELRCDPISGHTALYWYRQSLGQGPEFLIYFQGTGAADDSGLPNDRFFAVRPEGSVSTLKIQRTERGDSAVYLCASSSTSGRAGEQFFGPGTRLTVL.